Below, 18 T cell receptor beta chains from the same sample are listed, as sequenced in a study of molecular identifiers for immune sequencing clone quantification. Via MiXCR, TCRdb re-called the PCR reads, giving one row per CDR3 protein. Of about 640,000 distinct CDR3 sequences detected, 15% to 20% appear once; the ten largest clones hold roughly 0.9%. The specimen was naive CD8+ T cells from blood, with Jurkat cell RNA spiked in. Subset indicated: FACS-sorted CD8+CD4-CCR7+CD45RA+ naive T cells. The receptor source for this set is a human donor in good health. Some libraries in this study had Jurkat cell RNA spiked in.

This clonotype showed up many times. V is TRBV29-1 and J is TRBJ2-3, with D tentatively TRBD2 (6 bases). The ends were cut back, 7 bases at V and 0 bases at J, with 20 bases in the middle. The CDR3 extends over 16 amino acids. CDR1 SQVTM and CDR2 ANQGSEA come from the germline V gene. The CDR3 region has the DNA TGCAGCGCGTTTTTCCTCCTAGCGTCTAGCACAGATACGCAGTATTTT. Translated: CSAFFLLASSTDTQYF.

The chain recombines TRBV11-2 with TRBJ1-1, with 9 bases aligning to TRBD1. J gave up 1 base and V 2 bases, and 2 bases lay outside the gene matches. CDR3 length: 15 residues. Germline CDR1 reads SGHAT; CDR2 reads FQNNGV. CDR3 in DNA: TGTGCCAGCAGCTTAACGGGACAGGGGAACACTGAAGCTTTCTTT. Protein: CASSLTGQGNTEAFF.

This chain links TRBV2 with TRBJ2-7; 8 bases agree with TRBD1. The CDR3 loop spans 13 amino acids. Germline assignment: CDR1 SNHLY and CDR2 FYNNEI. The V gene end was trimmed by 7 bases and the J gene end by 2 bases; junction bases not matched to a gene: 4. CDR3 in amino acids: CASTRQGPYEQYF. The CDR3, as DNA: TGTGCCAGCACCAGACAGGGGCCCTACGAGCAGTACTTC.

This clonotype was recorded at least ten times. The CDR3 protein is CASSLSSGYTEAFF. Here the CDR3 DNA reads TGTGCCAGCAGTTTATCTTCAGGGTACACTGAAGCTTTCTTT. The rearrangement links TRBV27 to TRBJ1-1; tentatively, D is TRBD1 (5 bases). Germline CDR1 MNHEY, CDR2 SMNVEV (reference sequence). This CDR3 comprises 14 residues. Trimming removed 0 bases from V and 3 bases from J, with 8 bases in between.

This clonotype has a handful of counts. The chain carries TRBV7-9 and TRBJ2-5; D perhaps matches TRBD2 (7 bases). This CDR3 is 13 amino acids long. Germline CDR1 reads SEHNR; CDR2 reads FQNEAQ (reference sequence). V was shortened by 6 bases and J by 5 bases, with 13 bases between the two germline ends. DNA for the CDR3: TGTGCCAGCAGGGGGGGGCTCCAGGAGACCCAGTACTTC. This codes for CASRGGLQETQYF.

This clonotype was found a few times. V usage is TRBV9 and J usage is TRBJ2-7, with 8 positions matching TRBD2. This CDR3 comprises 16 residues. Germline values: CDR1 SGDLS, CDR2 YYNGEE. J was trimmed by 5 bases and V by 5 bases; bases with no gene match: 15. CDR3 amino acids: CASSPGGGKVTHEQYF. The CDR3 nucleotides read TGTGCCAGCAGTCCCGGGGGGGGGAAGGTTACCCACGAGCAGTACTTC.

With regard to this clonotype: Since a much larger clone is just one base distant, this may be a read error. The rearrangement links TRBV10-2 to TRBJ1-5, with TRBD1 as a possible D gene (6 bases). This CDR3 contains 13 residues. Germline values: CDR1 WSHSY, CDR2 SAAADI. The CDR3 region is CASSGDSNHPQHF. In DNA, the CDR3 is TGCGCCAGCTCAGGGGATAGCAATCATCCCCAGCATTTT.

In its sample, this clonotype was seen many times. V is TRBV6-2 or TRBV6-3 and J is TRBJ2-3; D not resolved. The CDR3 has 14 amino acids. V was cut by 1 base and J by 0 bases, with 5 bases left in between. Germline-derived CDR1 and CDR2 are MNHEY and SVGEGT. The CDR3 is CASSYYSSTDTQYF. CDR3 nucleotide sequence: TGTGCCAGCAGTTACTACAGCAGCACAGATACGCAGTATTTT.

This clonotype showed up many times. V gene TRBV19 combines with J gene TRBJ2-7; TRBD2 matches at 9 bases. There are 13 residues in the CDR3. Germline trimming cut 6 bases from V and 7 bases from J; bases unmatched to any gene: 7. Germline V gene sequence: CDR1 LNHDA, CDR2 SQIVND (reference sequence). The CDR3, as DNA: TGTGCCAGTAGCAGCGGGGGGTCCGAGGAGCAGTACTTC. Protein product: CASSSGGSEEQYF.

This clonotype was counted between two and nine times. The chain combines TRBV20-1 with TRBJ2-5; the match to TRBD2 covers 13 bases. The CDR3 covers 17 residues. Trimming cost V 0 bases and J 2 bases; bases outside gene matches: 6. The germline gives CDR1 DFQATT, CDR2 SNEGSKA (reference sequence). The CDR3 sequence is CSARDLSTSGGQETQYF. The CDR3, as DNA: TGCAGTGCTAGAGATCTTTCGACTAGCGGGGGGCAAGAGACCCAGTACTTC.

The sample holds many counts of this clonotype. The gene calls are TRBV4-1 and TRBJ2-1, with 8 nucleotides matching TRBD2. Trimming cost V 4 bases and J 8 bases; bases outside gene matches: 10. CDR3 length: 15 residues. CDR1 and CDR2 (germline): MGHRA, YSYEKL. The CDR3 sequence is CASSPGTRSPDEQFF. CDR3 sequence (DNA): TGCGCCAGCAGCCCCGGGACTAGGAGTCCAGATGAGCAGTTCTTC.

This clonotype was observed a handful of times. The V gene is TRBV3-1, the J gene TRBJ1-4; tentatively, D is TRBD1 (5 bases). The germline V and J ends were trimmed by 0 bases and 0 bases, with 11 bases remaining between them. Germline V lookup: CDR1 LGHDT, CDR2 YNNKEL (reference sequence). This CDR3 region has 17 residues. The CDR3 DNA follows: TGTGCCAGCAGCCAAGAAAAGGGGACTGCAACTAATGAAAAACTGTTTTTT. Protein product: CASSQEKGTATNEKLFF.

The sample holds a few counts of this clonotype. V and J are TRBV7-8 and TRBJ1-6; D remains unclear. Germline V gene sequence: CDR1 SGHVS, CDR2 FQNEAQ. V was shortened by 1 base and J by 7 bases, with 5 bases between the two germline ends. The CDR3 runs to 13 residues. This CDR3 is CASSLDWNSPLHF. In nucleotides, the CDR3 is TGTGCCAGCAGCTTAGACTGGAATTCACCCCTCCACTTT.

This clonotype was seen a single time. CDR3 loop: CASSPGPGNEQYF. The CDR3, as DNA: TGTGCCAGCAGCCCGGGACCGGGGAACGAGCAGTACTTC. This chain uses TRBV11-2 with TRBJ2-7; the D gene could be TRBD1 or TRBD2 (5 bases each). The germline V gene encodes CDR1 SGHAT and CDR2 FQNNGV. V lost 5 bases and J 5 bases, leaving 13 bases between the germline ends. CDR3 size: 13 residues.

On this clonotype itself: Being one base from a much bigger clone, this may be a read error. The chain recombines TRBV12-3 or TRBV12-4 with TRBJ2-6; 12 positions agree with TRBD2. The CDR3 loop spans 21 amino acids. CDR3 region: CASSISGLAGGLVSGANVLAF. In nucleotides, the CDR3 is TGTGCCAGCAGTATATCCGGGCTAGCGGGGGGGCTCGTCTCTGGGGCCAACGTCCTGGCTTTC.

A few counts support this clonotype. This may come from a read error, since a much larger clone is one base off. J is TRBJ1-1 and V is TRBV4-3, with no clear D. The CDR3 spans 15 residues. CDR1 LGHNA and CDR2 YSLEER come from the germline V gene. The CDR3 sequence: CASGQLPGGGTEAFF. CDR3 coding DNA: TGCGCCAGCGGCCAGCTCCCGGGAGGCGGAACTGAAGCTTTCTTT.

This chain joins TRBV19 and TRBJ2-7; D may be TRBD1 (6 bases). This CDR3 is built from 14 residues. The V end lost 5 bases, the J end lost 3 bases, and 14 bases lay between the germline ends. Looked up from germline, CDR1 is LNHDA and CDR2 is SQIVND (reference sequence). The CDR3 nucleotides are TGTGCCAGTAGTCCGGGACACGGTCACTACGAGCAGTACTTC. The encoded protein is CASSPGHGHYEQYF. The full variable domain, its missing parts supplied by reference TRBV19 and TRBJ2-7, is DGGITQSPKYLFRKEGQNVTLSCEQNLNHDAMYWYRQDPGQGLRLIYYSQIVNDFQKGDIAEGYSVSREKKESFPLTVTSAQKNPTAFYLCASSPGHGHYEQYFGPGTRLTVT.

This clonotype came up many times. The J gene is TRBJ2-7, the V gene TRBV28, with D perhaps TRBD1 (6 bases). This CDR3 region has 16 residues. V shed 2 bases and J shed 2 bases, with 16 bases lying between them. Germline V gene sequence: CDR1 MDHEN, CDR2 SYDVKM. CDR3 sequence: CASSLEPRTATYEQYF. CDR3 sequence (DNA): TGTGCCAGCAGTTTAGAGCCCAGGACAGCCACCTACGAGCAGTACTTC. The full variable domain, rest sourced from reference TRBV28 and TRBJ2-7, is DVKVTQSSRYLVKRTGEKVFLECVQDMDHENMFWYRQDPGLGLRLIYFSYDVKMKEKGDIPEGYSVSREKKERFSLILESASTNQTSMYLCASSLEPRTATYEQYFGPGTRLTVT.